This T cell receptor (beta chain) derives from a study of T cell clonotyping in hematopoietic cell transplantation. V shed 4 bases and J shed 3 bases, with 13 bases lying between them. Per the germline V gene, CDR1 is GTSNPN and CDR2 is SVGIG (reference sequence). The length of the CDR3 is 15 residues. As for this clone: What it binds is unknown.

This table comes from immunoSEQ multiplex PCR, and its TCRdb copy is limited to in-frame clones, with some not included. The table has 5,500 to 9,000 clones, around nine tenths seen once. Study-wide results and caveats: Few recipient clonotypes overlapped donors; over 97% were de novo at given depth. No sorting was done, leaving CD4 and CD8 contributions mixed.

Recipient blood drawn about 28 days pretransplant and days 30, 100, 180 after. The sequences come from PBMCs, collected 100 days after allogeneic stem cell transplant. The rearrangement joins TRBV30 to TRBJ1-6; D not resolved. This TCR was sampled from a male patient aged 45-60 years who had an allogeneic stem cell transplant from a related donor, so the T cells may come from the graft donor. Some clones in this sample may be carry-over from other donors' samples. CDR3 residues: CAWKRSVYYNSPLHF. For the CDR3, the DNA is TGTGCCTGGAAGCGGTCAGTGTACTATAATTCACCCCTCCACTTT.